This T cell receptor beta chain was identified in a study of regulatory T cells in long-lasting Graves disease. V was pared by 6 bases and J by 6 bases, with 8 bases between. Germline V gene lookup returns CDR1 SGHNT and CDR2 YENEEA. The CDR3 has 11 residues. This clonotype was seen many times. No antigen is known for it. According to the study, TCR beta libraries were built with iRepertoire HTBI primers and CDR3-region Arm-PCR. Using its own MiXCR run on the multiplex PCR reads, TCRdb lists one record per CDR3 protein. In the table there are 300,000 to 400,000 distinct CDR3 sequences, about 20% of which are singletons. Findings of the study overall: Favored gene segments in persistent disease were TRBV28, TRBJ1-2 and TRBJ2-5.

The time point denotes: newly diagnosed GD, antithyroid drugs for less than 3 months. PBMC RNA was the source of the TCR library. The sequence was obtained from a female donor with Graves disease. The V gene is TRBV11-3, the J gene TRBJ1-1; no reliable D call. Sequenced here: peripheral blood mononuclear cells (PBMCs), sampled at new diagnosis, from a patient treated with antithyroid drugs. The CDR3 is CASRGRAEAFF. CDR3 coding DNA: TGTGCCAGCAGAGGACGGGCTGAAGCTTTCTTT.